This T cell receptor (beta chain) is from a study of high-grade serous ovarian cancer treatment subgroups. Across the study: Mean per sample: around 14,000 reads, several thousand unique TCR beta rearrangements.

The tumor samples were collected prior to definitive surgery or chemotherapy. Study-wide findings and caveats: Without spatial data, bulk sequencing limits insight into HGSC tumor diversity. Repertoire analysis covered CDR3 alone, not CDR1 or CDR2. Different patients shared almost no repertoire; same-patient tumors shared roughly 0.1 to 0.8.

The CDR3 has 13 amino acids. Trimming took 5 bases from V and 4 from J; bases not matched to a gene: 3. Per germline, CDR1 KGHSH and CDR2 LQKENI. Profiling relied on immunoSEQ multiplex PCR, and the TCRdb table lists in-frame clones only, not all of them. The data hold 3,100 or so clones, with roughly 60% observed a single time. This clone was found once. Its matching antigen is unknown. Source material: tumor tissue. J is TRBJ1-2 and V is TRBV18, with 8 bases aligning to TRBD1. The source of this sequence is a human donor with high-grade serous ovarian cancer. This CDR3 is CASSVTGAYGYTF. For the CDR3, the DNA is TGTGCCAGCTCAGTGACAGGGGCCTATGGCTACACCTTC.